A single T cell receptor (beta chain) is shown here with its context. The antigen is unknown. The data stem from a study of T cell repertoires in cytomegalovirus infection. About the study: Matching HLA type, along with CMV infection, was indicated by public TCR beta signatures. Study results and limitations: CMV-specific HLA-C-restricted TCR beta clonotypes dominated the ex vivo response. Adding up the frequency of public TCR beta families identified people who carried CMV plus the relevant HLA.

Each CDR3 protein is one row after TCRdb ran MiXCR on the reads. This sample has 200,000 to 250,000 distinct CDR3 sequences, with roughly 22% found just once. V was clipped by 5 bases and J by 10 bases, with 15 bases between them. The CDR3 sequence is 13 residues long. Germline assignment: CDR1 SGHVS and CDR2 FQNEAQ. What was sequenced was CD8+ T cells from PBMCs. This clonotype originated in a human donor in good health (CMV status not recorded). Some clones in this sample may be carry-over from other donors' samples. This rearrangement joins TRBV7-8 to TRBJ2-1; D might be TRBD1 (6 bases). This CDR3 is CASSPPQQGEQFF. CDR3 nucleotides: TGTGCCAGCAGCCCCCCCCAACAGGGCGAGCAGTTCTTC.